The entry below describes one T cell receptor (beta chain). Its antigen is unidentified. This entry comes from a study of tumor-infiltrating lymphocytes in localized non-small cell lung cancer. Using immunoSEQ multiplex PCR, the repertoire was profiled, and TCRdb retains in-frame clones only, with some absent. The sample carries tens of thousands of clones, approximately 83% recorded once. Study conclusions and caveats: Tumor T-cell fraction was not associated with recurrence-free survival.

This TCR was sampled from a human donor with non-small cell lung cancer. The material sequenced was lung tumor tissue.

The CDR3 sequence: CASSLVGGAWMNTEAFF. The CDR3 DNA follows: TGTGCCAGCAGTTTAGTTGGGGGCGCATGGATGAACACTGAAGCTTTCTTT. The chain combines TRBV28 with TRBJ1-1, with TRBD1 as a possible D gene (6 bases). Germline V CDR1 and CDR2: MDHEN, SYDVKM. V was cut by 2 bases and J by 0 bases, with 16 bases left in between. The CDR3 covers 17 residues. Looking up the rest from reference TRBV28 and TRBJ1-1 gives the full variable domain: DVKVTQSSRYLVKRTGEKVFLECVQDMDHENMFWYRQDPGLGLRLIYFSYDVKMKEKGDIPEGYSVSREKKERFSLILESASTNQTSMYLCASSLVGGAWMNTEAFFGQGTRLTVV.